These 12 T cell receptor beta chains originate from one sample sequenced in a study of T cells in Graves' hyperthyroidism and ophthalmopathy. RNA transcripts served as the template for amplifying TCR beta CDR3 regions. In the first-round RT-PCR of the TCR CDR3, the HTBI primer set was used. Via MiXCR, TCRdb re-called the multiplex PCR reads, giving one row per CDR3 protein. This table has about 840,000 distinct CDR3 sequences, 35% to 40% appearing once. The sample comprised blood. These receptors all stem from a man aged 18-30 years with Graves' hyperthyroidism.

V gene TRBV25-1 combines with J gene TRBJ1-6; D gene uncertain. With 5 bases removed from V and 8 bases from J, the gap between germline ends came to 7 bases. The CDR3 spans 12 residues. Germline lookup yields CDR1 MGHDK and CDR2 SYGVNS. CDR3 sequence reads: CASSFQYSPLHF. In nucleotides, the CDR3 is TGTGCCAGCAGTTTCCAATATTCACCCCTCCACTTT.

The chain links TRBV12-3 or TRBV12-4 to TRBJ1-1; a possible D gene is TRBD1 (5 bases). The CDR3 contains 13 residues. Trimming removed 3 bases at V and 5 bases at J, with 10 bases between. In DNA form, the CDR3 reads TGTGCCAGCAGTTTCGTAGGGGCAACTGAAGCTTTCTTT. This encodes CASSFVGATEAFF.

The genes are TRBV4-2 and TRBJ2-7, with TRBD1 identical over 9 bases. Germline V gives CDR1 LGHNA, CDR2 YNFKEQ. V shed 5 bases and J 3 bases; nucleotides not matched to a gene: 5. This CDR3 comprises 14 residues. Here the CDR3 DNA reads TGTGCCAGCAGCACTAAGACAGGGGGCTACGAGCAGTACTTC. It specifies CASSTKTGGYEQYF.

This clonotype was seen ten or more times. CDR3 in amino acids: CASSFLVAEAFF. The CDR3 nucleotides are TGTGCCAGCAGCTTTCTCGTAGCTGAAGCTTTCTTT. This chain connects TRBV7-2 to TRBJ1-1, with D uncertain. Trimming removed 3 bases from V and 6 bases from J, with 8 bases in between. CDR3 length: 12 residues. CDR1 is SGHTA, CDR2 FQGNSA, per germline.

This clonotype was observed a few times. The rearrangement uses TRBV29-1 and TRBJ2-2; maybe TRBD1 (6 bases). V lost 4 bases to trimming and J lost 0 bases, with 9 bases between them. The germline V gene has CDR1 SQVTM and CDR2 ANQGSEA. This CDR3 comprises 14 residues. The chain's CDR3 is CSVAGTTNTGELFF. CDR3 DNA: TGCAGCGTTGCCGGGACAACGAACACCGGGGAGCTGTTTTTT.

This rearrangement joins TRBV9 to TRBJ2-7, with a possible D match to TRBD1 (6 bases). This CDR3 is built from 12 residues. Germline loops: CDR1 SGDLS, CDR2 YYNGEE. V was shortened by 7 bases and J by 5 bases, with 13 bases between the two germline ends. The CDR3 DNA follows: TGTGCCAGCGGGGCAGGGGACGACGAGCAGTACTTC. Its translation: CASGAGDDEQYF.

The chain links TRBV7-6 to TRBJ2-7; tentative D call: TRBD2 (7 bases). Trimming shortened V by 5 bases and J by 6 bases, and 20 bases separated the two germline ends. Germline V gene sequence: CDR1 SGHVS, CDR2 FNYEAQ. This CDR3 is built from 15 residues. The CDR3 nucleotides read TGTGCCAGCAGCCCCCTAGCGGAGGGGGATTTCGAGCAGTACTTC. It translates to CASSPLAEGDFEQYF. Together with reference TRBV7-6 and TRBJ2-7, the CDR3 gives the full variable domain: GAGVSQSPRYKVTKRGQDVALRCDPISGHVSLYWYRQALGQGPEFLTYFNYEAQQDKSGLPNDRFSAERPEGSISTLTIQRTEQRDSAMYRCASSPLAEGDFEQYFGPGTRLTVT.

This sequence joins TRBV7-8 and TRBJ2-1, with TRBD1 identical over 8 bases. The V gene end was trimmed by 6 bases and the J gene end by 4 bases; junction bases not matched to a gene: 11. This CDR3 is built from 16 residues. Germline V CDR1 and CDR2: SGHVS, FQNEAQ. This CDR3 reads CASSRMTGTGYNEQFF. For the CDR3, the DNA is TGTGCCAGCAGTCGTATGACCGGGACAGGATACAATGAGCAGTTCTTC.

This clonotype was detected ten times or more. The J gene is TRBJ2-7, the V gene TRBV20-1, with D perhaps TRBD1 or TRBD2 (5 bases each). The V gene's germline CDR1 is DFQATT and CDR2 SNEGSKA (reference sequence). V lost 6 bases and J lost 2, with 14 bases in between. The CDR3 has 13 residues. The CDR3 bases are TGCAGTGCCCTTGGGACCTTAGCCTACGAGCAGTACTTC. It specifies CSALGTLAYEQYF.

This clonotype has more than one count but fewer than ten. The CDR3 DNA reads as TGTGCCAGCAGCTTATATGGGCGGAGGAGGGCCGGGGAGCAGTACTTC. This translates into CASSLYGRRRAGEQYF. V usage is TRBV7-2 and J usage is TRBJ2-7; possibly TRBD2 for D (6 bases). V was shortened by 2 bases and J by 7 bases, with 21 bases between the two germline ends. Germline V gene lookup returns CDR1 SGHTA and CDR2 FQGNSA. The CDR3 spans 16 residues.

A word on this clonotype: The final CDR3 position lacks the conserved phenylalanine or tryptophan, pointing to a likely read error. The J gene is TRBJ2-7, the V gene TRBV7-2, with TRBD2 matching over 7 bases. Trimming took 5 bases from V and 6 from J; bases not matched to a gene: 7. Germline V lookup: CDR1 SGHTA, CDR2 FQGNSA. This CDR3 is built from 13 residues. CDR3 region: CASSGGRAGEQYS. Written as DNA, the CDR3 is TGTGCCAGCAGCGGAGGGAGGGCAGGCGAGCAGTACTCC.

This clonotype was seen ten or more times. The chain recombines TRBV12-3 or TRBV12-4 with TRBJ2-6; D is unclear. CDR3 length equals 14 residues. The V gene lost 6 bases and the J gene lost 0 bases, with 6 bases spanning the gap. The chain's CDR3 is CASRWGSGANVLTF. CDR3 nucleotide sequence: TGTGCCAGCAGATGGGGCTCTGGGGCCAACGTCCTGACTTTC.